The 30 T cell receptor beta chains below all came from one sample that was sequenced in a study of T-cell memory formation after mild COVID-19 (dated by TCRdb to the early 2020s). Libraries were built with 5' RACE. The run used an Illumina NovaSeq 6000. TCRdb reanalyzed the raw reads on its own, using fastp at Q25 for trimming and MiXCR for clone calling, and kept in-frame beta chains. Each CDR3 protein appears once, grouped with its most common genes and DNA. The sample table holds 140,000 or so distinct CDR3 sequences, of which 13% to 15% were seen once. The top ten constitute about 27% of the sample. Sequenced sample: PBMCs or a T cell subset sorted from them (not recorded which). The receptors were sampled from an adult woman who had mild COVID-19 (a few samples of this study predate the infection). The sample titles of this study are shuffled in the database, so cell type and time point are left out; the donor was told from shared clones.

This clonotype was observed a few times. The chain links TRBV6-5 to TRBJ2-6, with 10 bases identical to TRBD2. V trimming: 2 bases; J trimming: 1 base; junction bases outside the gene matches: 8. Germline V gene data show CDR1 as MNHEY and CDR2 as SVGAGI. The CDR3 is 19 residues long. This chain's CDR3 is CASSYTLAGEGSGANVLTF. The CDR3 nucleotides read TGTGCCAGCAGTTACACTCTAGCGGGAGAAGGGTCTGGGGCCAACGTCCTGACTTTC.

This clonotype was found many times. The CDR3 coding sequence is TGTGCCAGCAGCTTAGGAGAGGAGCAGTTCTTC. Protein sequence: CASSLGEEQFF. The chain recombines TRBV7-8 with TRBJ2-1; unclear D gene. V was pared by 1 base and J by 10 bases, with 5 bases between. This CDR3 contains 11 residues. The germline CDR1 and CDR2 sequences are SGHVS and FQNEAQ.

The gene calls are TRBV7-6 and TRBJ1-1; no reliable D call. CDR3 length: 17 residues. Germline CDR1 reads SGHVS; CDR2 reads FNYEAQ. V dropped 4 bases and J dropped 3 bases, with 21 bases sitting between them. The CDR3 DNA reads TGTGCCAGCAGCTCGACCCCTCCGGTTGGCAAGGACACTGAAGCTTTCTTT. Its protein product is CASSSTPPVGKDTEAFF.

This clonotype has ten or more counts. This chain links TRBV5-4 with TRBJ1-6; D not resolved. The germline V gene encodes CDR1 SGHNT and CDR2 YYREEE (reference sequence). V was cut by 0 bases and J by 9 bases, with 10 bases left in between. The CDR3 runs 14 residues. The CDR3 sequence: CASSLGGEGSPLHF. CDR3 in DNA: TGTGCCAGCAGCTTGGGGGGTGAGGGTTCACCCCTCCACTTT.

This clonotype turned up a few times. The chain uses TRBV6-1 and TRBJ1-5; 7 bases map to TRBD1. V lost 0 bases to trimming and J lost 0 bases; unmatched junction nucleotides: 5. Per the germline V gene, CDR1 is MNHNS and CDR2 is SASEGT. This CDR3 has 17 residues. The CDR3 DNA follows: TGTGCCAGCAGTGAAGCTCGGGACAGCTATAGCAATCAGCCCCAGCATTTT. This codes for CASSEARDSYSNQPQHF.

The sample holds a few counts of this clonotype. V gene TRBV7-9 combines with J gene TRBJ1-1; the D gene is possibly TRBD1 (6 bases). Trimming cost V 6 bases and J 6 bases, with 14 bases left between them. The CDR3 loop spans 13 amino acids. In germline, CDR1 is SEHNR, CDR2 FQNEAQ (reference sequence). The CDR3 here is CASRRGGPPEAFF. The CDR3 DNA sequence: TGTGCCAGCAGGAGGGGGGGGCCCCCTGAAGCTTTCTTT.

A few counts support this clonotype. The V gene is TRBV12-3 or TRBV12-4, the J gene TRBJ2-7; no firm D call. Trimming stripped 1 base from V and 3 bases from J, with 10 bases between. The CDR3 contains 14 residues. CDR3 amino acids: CASSLGVKIYEQYF. The CDR3 DNA follows: TGTGCCAGCAGTTTAGGGGTAAAAATCTACGAGCAGTACTTC.

The rearrangement links TRBV27 to TRBJ2-7; no clear D. The CDR3 has 12 residues. Germline V lookup: CDR1 MNHEY, CDR2 SMNVEV (reference sequence). With 5 bases removed from V and 4 bases from J, the gap between germline ends came to 9 bases. The chain's CDR3 is CASSPDEYEQYF. The CDR3 DNA reads as TGTGCCAGCAGTCCAGACGAATACGAGCAGTACTTC.

The chain recombines TRBV5-1 with TRBJ1-2; D is unclear. The CDR3 has 15 amino acids. The V end was cut by 2 bases, the J end by 3 bases, with 14 bases between. Germline CDR1 and CDR2: SGHRS and YFSETQ. CDR3 coding DNA: TGCGCCAGCAGCTTACGGACCCCGGGCGACTATGGCTACACCTTC. Translating it yields CASSLRTPGDYGYTF.

This clonotype was seen only a few times. The chain is built from TRBV25-1 and TRBJ2-5, with D perhaps TRBD1 or TRBD2 (5 bases each). Per germline, CDR1 MGHDK and CDR2 SYGVNS. The length of the CDR3 is 15 residues. V lost 1 base and J 2 bases, leaving 11 bases between the germline ends. CDR3 in amino acids: CASSEWAGRQETQYF. The CDR3 DNA sequence: TGTGCCAGCAGTGAATGGGCAGGGAGACAAGAGACCCAGTACTTC.

This clonotype was seen a few times. The chain recombines TRBV12-3 or TRBV12-4 with TRBJ2-7; D is undetermined. The CDR3 consists of 14 residues. The V gene lost 3 bases and the J gene lost 4 bases, with 13 bases spanning the gap. The CDR3 protein is CASSFVGTNYEQYF. DNA of the CDR3: TGTGCCAGCAGTTTTGTGGGCACTAATTACGAGCAGTACTTC.

There are a few counts of this clonotype. The chain uses TRBV7-2 and TRBJ2-1, with 7 positions matching TRBD1. Germline loops: CDR1 SGHTA, CDR2 FQGNSA. The CDR3 has 14 residues. The trim removed 2 bases at V and 3 bases at J, leaving 1 base unmatched. The CDR3 sequence: CASSLWDSYNEQFF. The CDR3 DNA reads as TGTGCCAGCAGCTTATGGGACAGCTACAATGAGCAGTTCTTC. Drawing the rest from reference TRBV7-2 and TRBJ2-1, the complete variable domain is GAGVSQSPSNKVTEKGKDVELRCDPISGHTALYWYRQSLGQGLEFLIYFQGNSAPDKSGLPSDRFSAERTGGSVSTLTIQRTQQEDSAVYLCASSLWDSYNEQFFGPGTRLTVL.

This clonotype was seen repeatedly, ten times or more. The rearrangement links TRBV5-1 to TRBJ1-2; D remains unclear. V lost 0 bases and J lost 9, with 18 bases in between. Per germline, CDR1 SGHRS and CDR2 YFSETQ. This CDR3 is built from 15 residues. The DNA for the CDR3 is TGCGCCAGCAGCTTGGAGGAGGGTACGGTTTGGAGCTACACCTTC. Translating it yields CASSLEEGTVWSYTF.

This clonotype was recorded many times. The chain combines TRBV24-1 with TRBJ2-3; possibly TRBD1 or TRBD2 for D (5 bases each). This CDR3 has 15 amino acids. V shed 1 base and J shed 3 bases, with 10 bases lying between them. CDR1 is KGHDR and CDR2 is SFDVKD in the germline V gene. CDR3: CATSDFRGGTDTQYF. CDR3 nucleotides: TGTGCCACCAGTGATTTCCGGGGCGGAACAGATACGCAGTATTTT.

This chain links TRBV24-1 with TRBJ1-2; no reliable D call. Per the germline V gene, CDR1 is KGHDR and CDR2 is SFDVKD. The CDR3 spans 13 residues. Between the trimmed V and J ends, which lost 6 bases and 6 bases, there was a span of 13 bases. The CDR3 DNA sequence: TGTGCCACCAGTTACGGGCGATACGATGGCTACACCTTC. Protein sequence: CATSYGRYDGYTF.

CDR3 in amino acids: CASSPGQFNEQYF. CDR3 coding DNA: TGTGCCAGCAGCCCCGGACAGTTCAACGAGCAGTACTTC. This chain uses TRBV27 with TRBJ2-7, with a tentative D call TRBD1 (6 bases). V lost 6 bases, J lost 5 bases, and 14 bases lay in between. The CDR3 loop spans 13 amino acids. Germline V gene data show CDR1 as MNHEY and CDR2 as SMNVEV (reference sequence).

The chain employs TRBV29-1 and TRBJ2-1; 13 bases map to TRBD2. V lost 1 base and J lost 7; bases outside the gene matches: 1. The CDR3 covers 14 residues. CDR1 is SQVTM and CDR2 is ANQGSEA in the germline V gene. CDR3 sequence: CSVEGTSGGNEQFF. The CDR3 nucleotides are TGCAGCGTTGAAGGGACTAGCGGGGGAAATGAGCAGTTCTTC.

This clonotype has just a few counts. The V gene is TRBV27, the J gene TRBJ2-7; D gene uncertain. The V end lost 4 bases, the J end lost 2 bases, and 9 bases lay between the germline ends. Germline V gene lookup returns CDR1 MNHEY and CDR2 SMNVEV (reference sequence). This CDR3 region has 13 residues. The CDR3: CASSYSAAYEQYF. The CDR3 bases are TGTGCCAGCAGTTATTCGGCAGCCTACGAGCAGTACTTC.

This clonotype came up a few times. The chain carries TRBV7-9 and TRBJ2-2, with TRBD1 as a possible D gene (5 bases). Germline lookup yields CDR1 SEHNR and CDR2 FQNEAQ (reference sequence). This CDR3 spans 17 amino acids. V was trimmed by 2 bases and J by 3 bases, leaving 16 bases between them. CDR3 loop: CASSLSLQGWDTGELFF. In DNA, the CDR3 is TGTGCCAGCAGCTTATCCCTCCAGGGTTGGGACACCGGGGAGCTGTTTTTT.

This clonotype was recorded a few times. V is TRBV7-9 and J is TRBJ1-4, with 8 bases lining up with TRBD1. CDR3 size: 15 residues. Germline CDR1 and CDR2: SEHNR and FQNEAQ (reference sequence). With 1 base clipped from V and 6 bases from J, the junction kept 4 bases outside the gene matches. Here the CDR3 reads CASSLVDRVDEKLFF. The CDR3 bases are TGTGCCAGCAGCTTAGTGGACAGGGTGGATGAAAAACTGTTTTTT.

This clonotype has more than one count but fewer than ten. The germline gene is not matched at one end of the junction; a read error may be the cause. The chain employs TRBV20-1 and TRBJ2-3; maybe TRBD1 (5 bases). CDR3 length: 13 residues. Germline CDR1 DFQATT, CDR2 SNEGSKA (reference sequence). Here the CDR3 reads CSARDRLTDTQYF. CDR3 DNA: TGCAGTGCTCGAGACAGACTCACAGATACGCAGTATTTT.

This clonotype was recorded a few times. This chain links TRBV2 with TRBJ2-7; D perhaps matches TRBD2 (5 bases). Between the trimmed V and J ends, which lost 2 bases and 3 bases, there was a span of 8 bases. Germline lookup yields CDR1 SNHLY and CDR2 FYNNEI. The CDR3 contains 13 residues. As DNA, the CDR3 is TGTGCCAGCAGTGAAACGGGGAACTACGAGCAGTACTTC. This translates into CASSETGNYEQYF.

V is TRBV29-1 and J is TRBJ1-2; no definite D call. CDR3 size: 13 residues. V lost 0 bases and J 6 bases, leaving 11 bases between the germline ends. Germline CDR1 SQVTM, CDR2 ANQGSEA. CDR3 bases: TGCAGCGTTGAAGATCAGACCTATAATGGCTACACCTTC. Encoded protein: CSVEDQTYNGYTF.

The V gene is TRBV27, the J gene TRBJ2-5, with 12 bases lining up with TRBD2. Germline CDR1 reads MNHEY; CDR2 reads SMNVEV (reference sequence). The CDR3 covers 18 residues. With V trimmed by 0 bases and J by 1 base, 6 bases remained unmatched. The CDR3 coding sequence is TGTGCCAGCAGTTTATCGGGACTAGCGGGTCCCCCCCAAGAGACCCAGTACTTC. Translated, it gives CASSLSGLAGPPQETQYF.

This clonotype has just a few counts. The CDR3 loop reads CASSQDKGTQYF. The CDR3 DNA reads TGTGCCAGCAGCCAAGATAAAGGGACCCAGTACTTC. The V and J genes are TRBV3-1 and TRBJ2-5, with D uncertain. V lost 0 bases and J 7 bases, leaving 6 bases between the germline ends. The CDR3 sequence is 12 residues long. CDR1 and CDR2 (germline): LGHDT, YNNKEL (reference sequence).

This chain uses TRBV5-5 with TRBJ2-1, with D hard to call. Between the trimmed V and J ends, which lost 0 bases and 0 bases, there was a span of 7 bases. Germline V gives CDR1 SGHKS, CDR2 YYEKEE (reference sequence). CDR3 length: 15 residues. The CDR3 nucleotides read TGTGCCAGCAGCTTGGTGGCGAGCTCCTACAATGAGCAGTTCTTC. Translating gives CASSLVASSYNEQFF.

CDR3 sequence (DNA): TGTGCCAGCAGCCCTAAGACTCGGGAGGAGCAGTACTTC. This gives the protein CASSPKTREEQYF. The chain recombines TRBV6-6 with TRBJ2-7, with a tentative D call TRBD2 (6 bases). Trimming pared 6 bases from V and 7 bases from J, leaving 16 bases between. CDR1 MNHNY and CDR2 SVGAGI come from the germline V gene (reference sequence). The CDR3 is made up of 13 amino acids.

This clonotype was recorded a few times. This sequence joins TRBV12-3 or TRBV12-4 and TRBJ2-2; no clear D. Trimming shortened V by 10 bases and J by 6 bases, and 6 bases separated the two germline ends. The CDR3 has 10 amino acids. The CDR3 sequence is CAIYPGELFF. In DNA form, the CDR3 reads TGTGCCATCTATCCCGGGGAGCTGTTTTTT.

As regards this clonotype: Germline is not matched at one junction end, which may reflect a read error. V and J are TRBV11-2 and TRBJ2-5; 8 bases are a match to TRBD2. Germline V gives CDR1 SGHAT, CDR2 FQNNGV. The CDR3 is 14 amino acids. The DNA for the CDR3 is TGTGCCAGCAGCTTAGATTCTAGCGGGTTGACCCGGTACTTC. Protein sequence: CASSLDSSGLTRYF.

The chain recombines TRBV7-2 with TRBJ1-1; unclear D gene. This CDR3 is 13 amino acids long. Between the trimmed V and J ends, which lost 0 bases and 1 base, there was a span of 3 bases. The germline CDR1 and CDR2 sequences are SGHTA and FQGNSA. The CDR3 sequence is CASSLAGNTEAFF. The CDR3 bases are TGTGCCAGCAGCTTAGCAGGGAACACTGAAGCTTTCTTT.